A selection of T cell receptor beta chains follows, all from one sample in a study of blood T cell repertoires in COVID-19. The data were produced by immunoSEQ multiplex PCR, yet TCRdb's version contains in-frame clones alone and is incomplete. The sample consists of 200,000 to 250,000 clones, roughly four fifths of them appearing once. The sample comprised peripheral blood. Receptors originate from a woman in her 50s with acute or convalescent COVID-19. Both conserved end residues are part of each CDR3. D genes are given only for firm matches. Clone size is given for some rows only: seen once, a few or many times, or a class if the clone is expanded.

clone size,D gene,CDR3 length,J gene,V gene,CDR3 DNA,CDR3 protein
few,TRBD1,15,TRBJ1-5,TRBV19,TGTGCCAGTAGTAGGGGACAGGACAACAATCAGCCCCAGCATTTT,CASSRGQDNNQPQHF
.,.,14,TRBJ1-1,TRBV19,TGTGCCAGTAATTGGGCAAACAGGGACACTGAAGCTTTCTTT,CASNWANRDTEAFF
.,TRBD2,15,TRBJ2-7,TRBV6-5,TGTGCCAGCACCCCGGGGAGGGGAATTTTCCACGAGCAGTACTTC,CASTPGRGIFHEQYF
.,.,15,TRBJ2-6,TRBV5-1,TGCGCCAGCAGCACAACAGGTGATGGGGCCAACGTCCTGACTTTC,CASSTTGDGANVLTF
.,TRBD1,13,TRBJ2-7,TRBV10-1,TGCGCCAGCAGTGAGCCGATGGACAGGCGTCAGTACTTC,CASSEPMDRRQYF
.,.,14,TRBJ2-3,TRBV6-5,TGTGCCAGCAGGGGGGCGCTGAGCACAGATACGCAGTATTTT,CASRGALSTDTQYF
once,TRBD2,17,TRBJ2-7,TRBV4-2,TGTGCCAGCAGCCAAGAAGCGCTGGGAGGGAACTCCTACGAGCAGTACTTC,CASSQEALGGNSYEQYF
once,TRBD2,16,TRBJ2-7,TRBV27,TGTGCCAGCAGTTTACTCAGCGGGAGGATTGTTAACGAGCAGTACTTC,CASSLLSGRIVNEQYF
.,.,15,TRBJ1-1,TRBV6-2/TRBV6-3,TGTGCCAGCAGTTCCGGACAGCTCCGATCGACTGAAGCTTTCTTT,CASSSGQLRSTEAFF
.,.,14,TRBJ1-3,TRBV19,TGTGCCAGTAGTATTCAAGCGACTGGAAACACCATATATTTT,CASSIQATGNTIYF
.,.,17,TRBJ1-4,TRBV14,TGTGCCAGCAGCCGAGATACGACAGGCCTAACTAATGAAAAACTGTTTTTT,CASSRDTTGLTNEKLFF
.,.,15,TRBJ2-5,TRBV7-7,TGTGCTAGCAGCTTGGAGGGAAGGGGTGGAGAGACCCAGTACTTC,CASSLEGRGGETQYF
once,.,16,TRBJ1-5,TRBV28,TGTGCCAGCAGTTTTGTCCAGGGCTATAGCAATCAGCCCCAGCATTTT,CASSFVQGYSNQPQHF
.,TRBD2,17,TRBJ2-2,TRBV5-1,TGCGCCAGCAGCTTGGTTGTACCGGGACTACCCTTACGGGAGCTGTTTTTT,CASSLVVPGLPLRELFF
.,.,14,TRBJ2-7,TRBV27,TGTGCCAGCAGTTTCAAACAGGGTGGCTACGAGCAGTACTTC,CASSFKQGGYEQYF
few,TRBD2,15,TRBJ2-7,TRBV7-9,TGTGCCAGCAGCTTAGAAGTAGGATTAGCGGGGGAGCAGTACTTC,CASSLEVGLAGEQYF
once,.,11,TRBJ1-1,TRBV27,TGTGCCAGCAGTTCAGGGGCTGAAGCTTTCTTT,CASSSGAEAFF